This T cell receptor beta chain was captured by sequencing in a study of cytomegalovirus exposure and HLA in healthy donors (dated by TCRdb to about 2017). Regarding the research as a whole: In an earlier analysis of approximately 640 of the donors, 276 Gb of sequence data and 90 million to 130 million unique TCR beta sequences from about 179 million T cells were reported. Besides the first cohort of some 670 subjects, a separate validation cohort made up of 120 different subjects was used. A later genetic analysis used genome-wide SNP genotypes for about 60% of the roughly 700 donors, treating that subset as a discovery cohort. All discovery cohort repertoires had been generated using a single sequencing platform. Among about 390 genotyped donors of the cohort, an average of approximately 240,000 unique TCR beta nucleotide sequences were sequenced per donor, approximately 20% of them non-productive. Both class I and class II loci were covered by HLA typing, at four-digit resolution. In an earlier analysis of more than 550 of the donors, high-throughput TCR beta sequencing was used to judge whether each TCR beta V gene segment behaved as functional or pseudogenic. Using immunosequencing, the study profiled T cell repertoires from 500 to 800 subjects and related those repertoires to cytomegalovirus serostatus. The study was designed to test whether signatures of past pathogen exposure could be identified by cataloging public T cell receptors. To predict cytomegalovirus infection status, the study combined high-throughput TCR immunosequencing, statistical association of individual TCRs with disease status, and machine learning. An early release that covered some 640 HLA-typed donors contained approximately 300 gigabases of sequencing data and around 85 million unique TCR sequences. Alongside the repertoire data, information on donor age, sex, ethnicity and CMV serostatus was compiled. Roughly 5 DR-DQ haplotypes were handled as single units for association and clustering because linkage in the cohort was strong. Typing coverage differed by locus: A, B, C, DRB1 and DQB1 were typed in roughly 629-630 donors, DQA1 in 500 to 550, DPA1 in around 610, and DPB1 in just under 490. Of the approximately 400 genotyped donors, about 80% fell in the genetic ancestry cluster associated with self-reported Caucasian donors. Rather than drawing on any new phenotypic data, the later analysis identified candidate immune exposures from TCR beta sequences and the way those sequences occurred across donors. To study patterns of TCR occurrence, a later analysis re-analyzed previously published TCR beta repertoires from hundreds of donors and added high-resolution HLA genotyping.

As encoded in the germline V gene, CDR1 is MNHEY while CDR2 is SVGAGI. V loses 5 bases at its end and J loses 0 bases; junction bases beyond the gene matches: 2. The CDR3 numbers 14 residues from cysteine through phenylalanine. CDR3 DNA only is kept here, 42 bases in frame from base 1. The library was made by the immunoSEQ multiplex PCR assay. For the multiplex PCR, a mixture combining 60 forward primers for TCR Vbeta segments and 13 reverse primers for TCR Jbeta segments was used. Amplification of the CDR3 region of rearranged TCR beta genes was performed with a multiplex PCR assay on genomic DNA. The Illumina HiSeq System was used to sequence the amplified TCR beta libraries as 87-base-pair reads. Per the original workflow: A later analysis counted approximately 84 million unique TCR beta chains across the 650 to 700 repertoires, and around 9.9 million of these chains were shared by at least two donors. Raw reads were error-corrected and collapsed into unique sequences with a nearest-neighbor algorithm that merged closely related sequences to remove PCR and sequencing errors. CDR3 sequences were aligned to IMGT reference sequences to assign V, D and J gene segments. For a sequence to be retained, a match of at least six nucleotides was required to both a V gene segment and a J gene segment. Rearrangements were called productive when the CDR3 lacked stop codons and stayed in frame with V and J; all others were non-productive. CDR3 was defined according to IMGT convention as the region running from the second conserved V-encoded cysteine to the conserved J-encoded phenylalanine. The earlier analysis of 450 to 750 of the donors excluded any sequence lacking an unambiguous match to a single V gene segment. An earlier analysis of approximately 590 of the donors called V segments functional above 56.7% productive rearrangements and segregating when the between-donor standard deviation exceeded 5%. A statistical classification framework was built to diagnose cytomegalovirus status from the catalog of TCR beta chain sequences. In a later analysis, TCR nucleotide sequences were compared against IMGT/GENE-DB human TR gene sequences so that V and J genes could be assigned. Using the TCRdist pipeline, a later analysis assigned CDR3 sequences along with most-parsimonious VDJ recombination scenarios. In a later analysis, each TCR beta chain was defined by its CDR3 amino acid sequence together with its V-gene family, and reads lacking a unique V-gene family were excluded. A later analysis removed several hundred highly shared, low-generation-probability nucleotide sequences to deal with suspected cross-contamination and a sequencing artifact. A later analysis calculated a clonal expansion index for each public chain from normalized within-repertoire ranks of inferred template counts. A later analysis computed generation probabilities with a VDJ recombination model fitted to out-of-frame rearrangements, and checked the results against IGoR. A later analysis scored TCR-TCR, TCR-HLA and TCR-CMV co-occurrence with hypergeometric tests, applying a repertoire-size bias correction to TCR pairs. In a later analysis, false discovery rates were estimated by permuting HLA or CMV assignments 20 times. A later analysis grouped co-occurring TCRs with DBSCAN, adding TCRdist sequence similarity when clustering within HLA-allele-positive subsets. Repertoires with fewer than 30,000 or more than 120,000 public chains were left out of co-occurrence clustering, as were five repertoires with anomalous nucleotide sharing. The table was pulled from immuneACCESS by TCRdb, which kept in-frame rearrangements only. Such tables lose some clones; where checked, under half of the loss comes from unresolved V genes, and the rest has no known cause. V, J and clone size reflect that table, while D and trimming were determined from the DNA. In all, the sample holds about 92,000 clones, and 65% to 85% of those were seen once. 1% to 1.5% of the sample is held by the ten biggest clonotypes.

Broad study findings and their caveats: The classifier was reported to diagnose cytomegalovirus status with high specificity and sensitivity in both the original and validation cohorts. A further reported finding was that TCR beta sequences accurately predicted the HLA-A and HLA-B alleles for most subjects in the first cohort. Broadly in line with IMGT annotations, most TCR beta V segments showed up in productive rearrangements about 87% or about 30% of the time in an earlier analysis of about 500 of the donors. Seventeen rarely observed V segments, including chromosome 9 orphons, were excluded from the earlier analysis of a few hundred of the donors because counts were too low. When HLA alleles, especially DR and DQ, strongly co-occurred, attributing TCR associations to individual alleles was difficult. According to a later genetic analysis, donors in an Asian-associated ancestry cluster had fewer N-insertions in productive TCRs than the roughly 700-donor mean. Most TCR sequences were observed very rarely across donors, whereas some public TCRs were present in many individuals. In a later analysis, most CMV-associated TCR beta chains were found to appear HLA-restricted, with HLA associations seemingly driven largely by CMV exposure. This cohort had only TCR beta chains sequenced, and the lack of alpha or paired-chain data limited which features could be detected. Because the 87-base-pair reads could not distinguish some IMGT-functional V segments, including TRBV6-2 and TRBV6-3, those segments were excluded. The study listed 150 to 200 TCR beta chains as associated with cytomegalovirus. Because HLA typing was missing for some donors at each locus, association tests included only the typed subset. Correlated functional status among segregating V segments might be attributable to linkage disequilibrium, but an unknown experimental factor could not be ruled out. Sequencing depth was assumed to be roughly uniform across donors in the presence/absence analyses, though that assumption may not hold. In a later analysis, TCR association rates were found to vary across HLA loci, with the most associated TCRs seen for DRB1 alleles and the fewest for HLA-C alleles. Specific HLA alleles were associated with 15,000 to 20,000 TCR beta sequences at a false discovery rate of 0.05 in a later analysis. The authors suggested that the approach could potentially be extended to other disease states and immunological phenotypes. An association between a missense DCLRE1C variant and V-gene and J-gene trimming of TCR beta chains was found in a later genetic analysis and replicated in an independent cohort. CMV serostatus was the only immune exposure information available for the cohort. A group of highly shared sequence variants was considered likely to be a technical artifact of the sequencing pipeline. Compared with equally common non-associated chains, HLA-associated TCR beta chains in a later analysis were more clonally expanded and had lower generation probabilities. According to a later analysis, parvovirus B19, influenza, CMV and Epstein-Barr virus appeared linked to several top co-occurrence clusters. A few of the identified cytomegalovirus-associated TCR beta chains were confirmed in vitro to be specific for cytomegalovirus antigens.

The cohort comprised fewer than 700 healthy bone marrow donors. All cohort members were sampled while nominally healthy, although unrecorded immune exposures were likely present. The donor tested CMV seropositive and was one of the 289 seropositive cohort members. A peripheral blood sample was provided by each donor, and peripheral blood mononuclear cells were used for TCR beta sequencing. Genomic DNA was extracted from the blood cell samples with the Qiagen DNeasy Blood Extraction Kit. As for this clone: No antigen is known for it. No base-level quality is on record; no much larger clone is a single base apart.

The chain uses TRBV6-5 and TRBJ1-2; the junction holds 8 bases that match TRBD1. Input material: PBMCs. This clonotype originated in a girl aged 2-10 years in good health and CMV-seropositive. CDR3 loop: CASSGQGANYGYTF. The bases read TGTGCCAGCAGTGGACAGGGAGCTAACTATGGCTACACCTTC.